This TCR beta chain is drawn from a study of T cell responses to AZD1222 COVID-19 vaccine. The V end was cut by 4 bases, the J end by 6 bases, with 12 bases between. Germline V gene lookup returns CDR1 SGHDN and CDR2 FVKESK. CDR3 length: 13 amino acids. Here immunoSEQ multiplex PCR was the method, and the copy in TCRdb shows in-frame clones only, minus some. The sample gives about 140,000 clones, 80% to 95% of which show up once; about 5% is in the top ten. The sequenced sample was peripheral blood, obtained on day 0 of AZD1222 vaccination. The rearrangement links TRBV14 to TRBJ1-1; the D is unclear. The TCR was taken from an adult in good health. The CDR3 here is CASSPIRAAEAFF. The DNA of the CDR3 is TGTGCCAGCAGCCCCATCCGGGCGGCTGAAGCTTTCTTT.